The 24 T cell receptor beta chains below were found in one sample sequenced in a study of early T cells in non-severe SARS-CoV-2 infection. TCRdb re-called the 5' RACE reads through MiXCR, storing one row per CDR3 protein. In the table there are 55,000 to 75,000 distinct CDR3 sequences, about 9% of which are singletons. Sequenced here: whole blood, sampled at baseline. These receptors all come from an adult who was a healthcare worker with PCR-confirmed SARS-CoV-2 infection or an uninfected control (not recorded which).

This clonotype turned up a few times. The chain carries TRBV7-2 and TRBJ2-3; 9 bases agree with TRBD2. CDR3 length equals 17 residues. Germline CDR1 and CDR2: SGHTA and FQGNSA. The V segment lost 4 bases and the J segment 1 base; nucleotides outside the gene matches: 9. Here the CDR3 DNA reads TGTGCCAGCAGCTGCCTAGCGGGGCTCGGGGGCACAGATACGCAGTATTTT. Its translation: CASSCLAGLGGTDTQYF.

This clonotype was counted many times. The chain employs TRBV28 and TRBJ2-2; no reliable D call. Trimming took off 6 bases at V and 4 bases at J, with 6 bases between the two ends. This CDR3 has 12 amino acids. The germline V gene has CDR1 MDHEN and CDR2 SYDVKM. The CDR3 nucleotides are TGTGCCAGCAGCCTAAGCACCGGGGAGCTGTTTTTT. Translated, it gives CASSLSTGELFF.

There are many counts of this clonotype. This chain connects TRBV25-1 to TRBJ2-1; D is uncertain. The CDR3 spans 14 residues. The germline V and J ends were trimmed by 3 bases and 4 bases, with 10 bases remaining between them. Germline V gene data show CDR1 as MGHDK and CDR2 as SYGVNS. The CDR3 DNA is TGTGCCAGCAGTGACGTTGGTCGATACAATGAGCAGTTCTTC. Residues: CASSDVGRYNEQFF.

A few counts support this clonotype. The CDR3 is CASSDPGGGLSYNEQFF. CDR3 DNA: TGTGCCAGCAGTGATCCCGGGGGGGGTCTCTCCTACAATGAGCAGTTCTTC. The chain joins TRBV28 to TRBJ2-1; 8 bases line up with TRBD2. Germline-derived CDR1 and CDR2 are MDHEN and SYDVKM. The CDR3 is 17 amino acids. The V and J ends lost 5 bases and 0 bases, in that order; junction bases with no gene match: 9.

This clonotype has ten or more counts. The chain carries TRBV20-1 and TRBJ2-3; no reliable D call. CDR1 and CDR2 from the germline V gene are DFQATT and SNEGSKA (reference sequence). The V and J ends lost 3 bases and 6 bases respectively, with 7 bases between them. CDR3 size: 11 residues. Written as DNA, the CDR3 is TGCAGTGCTAGCTCCCGGGATACGCAGTATTTT. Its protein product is CSASSRDTQYF.

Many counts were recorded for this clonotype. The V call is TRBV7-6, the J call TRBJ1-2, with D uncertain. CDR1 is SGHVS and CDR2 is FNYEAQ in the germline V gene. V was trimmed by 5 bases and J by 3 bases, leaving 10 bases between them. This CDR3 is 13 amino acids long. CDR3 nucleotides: TGTGCCAGCAGCCCCCGGACGGACTATGGCTACACCTTC. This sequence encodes CASSPRTDYGYTF.

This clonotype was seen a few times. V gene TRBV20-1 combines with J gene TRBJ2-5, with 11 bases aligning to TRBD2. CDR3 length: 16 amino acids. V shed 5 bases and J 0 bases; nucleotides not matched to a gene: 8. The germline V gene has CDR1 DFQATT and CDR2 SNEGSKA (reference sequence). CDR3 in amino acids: CSAEAVAGGNQETQYF. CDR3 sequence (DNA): TGCAGTGCTGAAGCGGTAGCGGGAGGGAACCAAGAGACCCAGTACTTC.

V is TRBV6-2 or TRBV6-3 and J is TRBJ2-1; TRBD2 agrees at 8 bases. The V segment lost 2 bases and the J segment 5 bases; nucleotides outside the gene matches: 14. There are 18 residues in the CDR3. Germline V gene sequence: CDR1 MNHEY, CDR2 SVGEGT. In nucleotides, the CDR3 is TGTGCCAGCAGTTACGGTACAACCGGGACTAGAGTTAACAATGAGCAGTTCTTC. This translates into CASSYGTTGTRVNNEQFF.

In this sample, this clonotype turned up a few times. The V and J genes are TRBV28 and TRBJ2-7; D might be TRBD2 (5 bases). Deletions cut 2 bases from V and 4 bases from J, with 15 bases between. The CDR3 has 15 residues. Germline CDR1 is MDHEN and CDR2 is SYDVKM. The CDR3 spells CASSLRAWTWYEQYF. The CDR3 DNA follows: TGTGCCAGCAGTTTACGGGCGTGGACTTGGTACGAGCAGTACTTC.

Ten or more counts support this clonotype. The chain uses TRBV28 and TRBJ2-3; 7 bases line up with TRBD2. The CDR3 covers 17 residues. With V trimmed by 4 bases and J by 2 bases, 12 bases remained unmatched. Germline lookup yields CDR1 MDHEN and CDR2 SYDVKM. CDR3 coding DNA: TGTGCCAGCAGTTCCCCCGTTCGAGCGGGAATCACAGATACGCAGTATTTT. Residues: CASSSPVRAGITDTQYF.

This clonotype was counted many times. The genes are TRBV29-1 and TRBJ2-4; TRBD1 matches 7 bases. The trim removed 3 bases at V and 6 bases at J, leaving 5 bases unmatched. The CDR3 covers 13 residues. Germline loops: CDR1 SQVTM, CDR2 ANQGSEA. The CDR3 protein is CSVDEGARNIQYF. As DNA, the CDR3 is TGCAGCGTTGACGAGGGGGCGCGAAACATTCAGTACTTC.

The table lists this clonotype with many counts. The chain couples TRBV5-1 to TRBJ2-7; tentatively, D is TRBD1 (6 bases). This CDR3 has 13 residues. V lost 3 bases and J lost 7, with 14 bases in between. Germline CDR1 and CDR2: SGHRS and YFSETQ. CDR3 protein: CASSSKTGKEQYF. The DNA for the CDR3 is TGCGCCAGCAGCTCGAAGACAGGCAAAGAGCAGTACTTC.

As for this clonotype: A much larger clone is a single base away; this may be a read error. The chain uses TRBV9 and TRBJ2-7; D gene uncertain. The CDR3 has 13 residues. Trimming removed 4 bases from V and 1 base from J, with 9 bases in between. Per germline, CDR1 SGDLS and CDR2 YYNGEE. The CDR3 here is CASSIEPSYEQYF. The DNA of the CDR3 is TGTGCCAGCAGCATAGAACCGTCCTACGAGCAGTACTTC.

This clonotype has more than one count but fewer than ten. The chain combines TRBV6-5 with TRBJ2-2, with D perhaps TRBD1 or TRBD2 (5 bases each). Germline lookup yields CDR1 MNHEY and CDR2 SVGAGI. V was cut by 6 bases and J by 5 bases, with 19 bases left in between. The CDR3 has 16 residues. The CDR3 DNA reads TGTGCCAGCAGCCAATGGGACGGAGCTGGGACCGGGGAGCTGTTTTTT. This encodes CASSQWDGAGTGELFF.

The DNA of the CDR3 is TGTGCCAGCAGTTACATATTCGGCTACACCTTC. Translated, it gives CASSYIFGYTF. The chain is built from TRBV6-2 or TRBV6-3 and TRBJ1-2; D remains ambiguous. This CDR3 is built from 11 residues. CDR1 MNHEY and CDR2 SVGEGT come from the germline V gene. The V and J ends lost 2 bases and 8 bases respectively, with 6 bases between them.

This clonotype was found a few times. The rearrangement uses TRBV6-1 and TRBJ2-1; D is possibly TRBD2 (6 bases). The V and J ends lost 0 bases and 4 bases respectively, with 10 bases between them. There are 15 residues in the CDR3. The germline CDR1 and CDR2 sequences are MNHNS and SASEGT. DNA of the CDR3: TGTGCCAGCAGTGAAGCTAGCGGTAATTACAATGAGCAGTTCTTC. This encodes CASSEASGNYNEQFF.

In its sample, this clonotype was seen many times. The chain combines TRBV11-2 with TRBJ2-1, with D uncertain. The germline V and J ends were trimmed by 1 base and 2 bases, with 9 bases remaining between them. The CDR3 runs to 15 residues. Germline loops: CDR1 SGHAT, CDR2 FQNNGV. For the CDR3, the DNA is TGTGCCAGCAGCTTAGGACCTTCGGCCTACAATGAGCAGTTCTTC. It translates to CASSLGPSAYNEQFF.

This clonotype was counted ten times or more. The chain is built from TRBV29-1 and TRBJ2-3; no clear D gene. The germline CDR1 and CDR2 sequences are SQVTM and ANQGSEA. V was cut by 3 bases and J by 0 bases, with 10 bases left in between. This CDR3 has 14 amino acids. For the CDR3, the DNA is TGCAGCGTTGAGGGAATTCAGAGCACAGATACGCAGTATTTT. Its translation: CSVEGIQSTDTQYF.

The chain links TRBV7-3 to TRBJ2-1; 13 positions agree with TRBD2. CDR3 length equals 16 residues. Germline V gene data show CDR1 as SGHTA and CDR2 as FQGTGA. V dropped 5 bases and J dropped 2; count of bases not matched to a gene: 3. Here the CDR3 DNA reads TGTGCCAGCAGCCCCGGACTAGCGGGAGCCTACAATGAGCAGTTCTTC. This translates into CASSPGLAGAYNEQFF.

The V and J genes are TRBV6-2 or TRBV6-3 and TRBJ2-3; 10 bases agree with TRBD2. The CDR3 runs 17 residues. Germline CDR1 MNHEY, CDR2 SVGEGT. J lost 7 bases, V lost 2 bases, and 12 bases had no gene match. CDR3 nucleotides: TGTGCCAGCAGTTACATCGGACTAGCGGCGAGCTCGAATACGCAGTATTTT. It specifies CASSYIGLAASSNTQYF.

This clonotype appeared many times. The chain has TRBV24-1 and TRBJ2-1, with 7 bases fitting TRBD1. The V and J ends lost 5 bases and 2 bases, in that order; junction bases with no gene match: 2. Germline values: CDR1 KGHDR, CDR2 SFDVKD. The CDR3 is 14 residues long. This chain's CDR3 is CATSVGTAYNEQFF. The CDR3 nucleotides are TGTGCCACCAGTGTGGGGACAGCCTACAATGAGCAGTTCTTC.

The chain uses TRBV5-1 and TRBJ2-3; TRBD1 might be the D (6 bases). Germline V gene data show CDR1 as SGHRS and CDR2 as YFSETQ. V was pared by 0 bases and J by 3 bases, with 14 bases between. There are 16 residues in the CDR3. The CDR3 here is CASSLDLGGSTDTQYF. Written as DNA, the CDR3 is TGCGCCAGCAGCTTGGATCTAGGGGGTTCGACAGATACGCAGTATTTT.

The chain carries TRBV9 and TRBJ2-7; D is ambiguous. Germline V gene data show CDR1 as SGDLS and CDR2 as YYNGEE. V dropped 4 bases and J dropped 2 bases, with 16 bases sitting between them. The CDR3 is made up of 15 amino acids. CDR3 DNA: TGTGCCAGCAGCTTCCAGGCGGAACCCACCTACGAGCAGTACTTC. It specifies CASSFQAEPTYEQYF. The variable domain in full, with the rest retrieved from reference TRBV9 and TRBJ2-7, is DSGVTQTPKHLITATGQRVTLRCSPRSGDLSVYWYQQSLDQGLQFLIQYYNGEERAKGNILERFSAQQFPDLHSELNLSSLELGDSALYFCASSFQAEPTYEQYFGPGTRLTVT.

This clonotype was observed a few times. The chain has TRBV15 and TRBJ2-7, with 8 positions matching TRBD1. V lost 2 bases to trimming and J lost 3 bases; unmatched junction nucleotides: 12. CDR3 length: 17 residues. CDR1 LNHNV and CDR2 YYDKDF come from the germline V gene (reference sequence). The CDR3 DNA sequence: TGTGCCACCAGCAGATATCCCCGTAGGACAGGGTACTACGAGCAGTACTTC. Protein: CATSRYPRRTGYYEQYF.